These 21 T cell receptor beta chains came from one sample sequenced in a study of resident and recirculating memory T cells in vitiligo. Assay: immunoSEQ multiplex PCR; the TCRdb copy retains only in-frame clones and omits some. The sample lists 65,000 to 80,000 clones; around 92% were seen once. Sequenced: blood. Receptors were obtained from a male donor with vitiligo.

The chain links TRBV7-9 to TRBJ2-4; no firm D call. The CDR3 runs to 14 residues. The V gene lost 3 bases and the J gene lost 1 base, with 7 bases spanning the gap. The germline V gene has CDR1 SEHNR and CDR2 FQNEAQ (reference sequence). CDR3 in amino acids: CASSFLRAKNIQYF. Written as DNA, the CDR3 is TGTGCCAGCAGCTTCCTCAGGGCCAAAAACATTCAGTACTTC. Complete variable domain (other parts from reference TRBV7-9 and TRBJ2-4): DTGVSQNPRHKITKRGQNVTFRCDPISEHNRLYWYRQTLGQGPEFLTYFQNEAQLEKSRLLSDRFSAERPKGSFSTLEIQRTEQGDSAMYLCASSFLRAKNIQYFGAGTRLSVL.

This sequence joins TRBV27 and TRBJ1-1; D remains ambiguous. CDR1 and CDR2 (germline): MNHEY, SMNVEV (reference sequence). The CDR3 runs to 14 residues. V was pared by 6 bases and J by 6 bases, with 17 bases between. DNA of the CDR3: TGTGCCAGCAGAATTTACCGGACTCAAGCTGAAGCTTTCTTT. Protein: CASRIYRTQAEAFF.

The chain has TRBV19 and TRBJ2-7, with 7 bases lining up with TRBD1. The CDR3 sequence is 19 residues long. The germline V gene encodes CDR1 LNHDA and CDR2 SQIVND (reference sequence). Trimming at V came to 3 bases and at J to 3 bases, leaving 20 bases not matched to a gene. The CDR3 reads CASSIPAPAWSGTVYEQYF. The CDR3 DNA reads as TGTGCCAGTAGTATCCCCGCCCCGGCTTGGTCGGGGACAGTCTACGAGCAGTACTTC.

This clone showed up just once. The chain links TRBV28 to TRBJ2-5, with TRBD1 matching 8 bases. Germline CDR1 and CDR2: MDHEN and SYDVKM. Trimming at V came to 1 base and at J to 1 base, leaving 8 bases not matched to a gene. The CDR3 runs 17 residues. CDR3 DNA: TGTGCCAGCAGTTTATTGCCACAGGGGGGCAGCCAAGAGACCCAGTACTTC. Its protein product is CASSLLPQGGSQETQYF.

V gene TRBV28 combines with J gene TRBJ2-7, with 11 bases that match TRBD2. The CDR3 extends over 15 amino acids. J lost 2 bases, V lost 6 bases, and 6 bases had no gene match. Germline V CDR1 and CDR2: MDHEN, SYDVKM. The CDR3 here is CASSYGLAGPYEQYF. CDR3 DNA sequence: TGTGCCAGCAGCTACGGACTAGCGGGCCCCTACGAGCAGTACTTC.

This clone was counted a few times. This chain joins TRBV7-9 and TRBJ1-2; 7 nucleotides match TRBD1. The CDR3 loop spans 14 amino acids. Germline V gene data show CDR1 as SEHNR and CDR2 as FQNEAQ (reference sequence). V shed 0 bases, J shed 5 bases, and the junction held 3 bases outside the gene matches. The CDR3 nucleotides are TGTGCCAGCAGCTTAGCGGGGACAGCTTATGGCTACACCTTC. Protein: CASSLAGTAYGYTF.

The V gene is TRBV10-3, the J gene TRBJ1-5; 7 bases fit TRBD1. The germline V gene encodes CDR1 ENHRY and CDR2 SYGVKD. V shed 6 bases, J shed 7 bases, and the junction held 9 bases outside the gene matches. This CDR3 region has 14 residues. The CDR3 sequence: CAISPTGRGQPQHF. The CDR3 DNA reads TGTGCCATCAGCCCGACAGGGAGAGGGCAGCCCCAGCATTTT.

V usage is TRBV7-9 and J usage is TRBJ1-5; D unclear. The CDR3 consists of 13 residues. Per the germline V gene, CDR1 is SEHNR and CDR2 is FQNEAQ (reference sequence). V was trimmed by 4 bases and J by 2 bases, leaving 6 bases between them. The CDR3 sequence is CASSSLRNQPQHF. CDR3 coding DNA: TGTGCCAGCAGCTCCCTCCGCAATCAGCCCCAGCATTTT.

J is TRBJ1-4 and V is TRBV6-5; D is possibly TRBD1 (6 bases). CDR1 and CDR2 from the germline V gene are MNHEY and SVGAGI. CDR3 length equals 16 residues. V was trimmed by 0 bases and J by 7 bases, leaving 15 bases between them. The CDR3 sequence is CASSYSGAGVGEKLFF. CDR3 bases: TGTGCCAGCAGTTACTCGGGGGCAGGGGTGGGTGAAAAACTGTTTTTT.

J is TRBJ1-2 and V is TRBV4-1; TRBD1 aligns across 8 bases. The germline V gene encodes CDR1 MGHRA and CDR2 YSYEKL. The CDR3 is 15 residues long. V dropped 2 bases and J dropped 4; count of bases not matched to a gene: 6. The CDR3 DNA is TGCGCCAGCAGCCAAAATACCGGACAGGGCTATGGCTACACCTTC. It encodes CASSQNTGQGYGYTF.

The genes are TRBV11-2 and TRBJ2-3, with TRBD1 as a possible D gene (6 bases). V lost 1 base and J lost 5, with 13 bases in between. The CDR3 loop spans 15 amino acids. CDR1 SGHAT and CDR2 FQNNGV come from the germline V gene. Here the CDR3 reads CASSLVRQDEDTQYF. The CDR3 DNA sequence: TGTGCCAGCAGCTTAGTAAGACAGGATGAAGATACGCAGTATTTT.

The genes are TRBV27 and TRBJ2-1; the match to TRBD2 covers 11 bases. With V trimmed by 2 bases and J by 5 bases, 8 bases remained unmatched. In germline, CDR1 is MNHEY, CDR2 SMNVEV (reference sequence). The CDR3 spans 17 residues. CDR3 nucleotide sequence: TGTGCCAGCAGTTTAAGGCTAGCGGGAGGTCCACACAATGAGCAGTTCTTC. Residues: CASSLRLAGGPHNEQFF.

J is TRBJ2-5 and V is TRBV2, with TRBD1 matching 9 bases. With 10 bases clipped from V and 2 bases from J, the junction kept 11 bases outside the gene matches. This CDR3 contains 15 residues. Germline V gene lookup returns CDR1 SNHLY and CDR2 FYNNEI. For the CDR3, the DNA is TGTGCCAACCTCTTCCAGACAGGGGGGCAAGAGACCCAGTACTTC. Translating it yields CANLFQTGGQETQYF.

The chain has TRBV7-9 and TRBJ2-7; perhaps TRBD2 as D (5 bases). V was pared by 0 bases and J by 7 bases, with 7 bases between. The CDR3 loop spans 12 amino acids. The germline CDR1 and CDR2 sequences are SEHNR and FQNEAQ (reference sequence). The CDR3, as DNA: TGTGCCAGCAGCTTAGCGCGGAGGGAGCAGTACTTC. It translates to CASSLARREQYF.

The chain recombines TRBV9 with TRBJ2-1, with 7 bases identical to TRBD2. V gave up 0 bases and J gave up 4 bases; unmatched junction bases: 10. Germline V gene data show CDR1 as SGDLS and CDR2 as YYNGEE. The CDR3 is 17 amino acids. The CDR3 loop reads CASSVGTTGGLYNEQFF. For the CDR3, the DNA is TGTGCCAGCAGCGTAGGAACGACGGGGGGTCTATACAATGAGCAGTTCTTC.

The rearrangement links TRBV29-1 to TRBJ1-3; the D is unclear. Germline lookup yields CDR1 SQVTM and CDR2 ANQGSEA. Trimming removed 5 bases from V and 0 bases from J, with 11 bases in between. CDR3 length equals 14 residues. CDR3 in amino acids: CSVMWATSGNTIYF. The CDR3 DNA reads as TGCAGCGTTATGTGGGCCACCTCTGGAAACACCATATATTTT. The full variable domain, with the rest looked up from reference TRBV29-1 and TRBJ1-3, is SAVISQKPSRDICQRGTSLTIQCQVDSQVTMMFWYRQQPGQSLTLIATANQGSEATYESGFVIDKFPISRPNLTFSTLTVSNMSPEDSSIYLCSVMWATSGNTIYFGEGSWLTVV.

This clone appeared a single time. The chain uses TRBV2 and TRBJ2-2, with 10 bases lining up with TRBD1. Germline trimming cut 2 bases from V and 6 bases from J; bases unmatched to any gene: 6. There are 16 residues in the CDR3. Per germline, CDR1 SNHLY and CDR2 FYNNEI. CDR3 sequence (DNA): TGTGCCAGCAGTGAAAAACGGACAGGGGGGGCCGGGGAGCTGTTTTTT. Amino acid sequence: CASSEKRTGGAGELFF.

V is TRBV18 and J is TRBJ1-4, with 7 bases aligning to TRBD1. CDR3 length equals 16 residues. After removal of 4 bases from V and 0 bases from J, the junction contained 5 bases not matched to a gene. Looked up from germline, CDR1 is KGHSH and CDR2 is LQKENI. CDR3 sequence reads: CASSQGQLATNEKLFF. The CDR3 DNA reads as TGTGCCAGCTCACAGGGACAGCTTGCAACTAATGAAAAACTGTTTTTT.

CDR3 nucleotides: TGTGCCAGCAGTCGGTCGTTCACAGGGGGCAGGATCTATGGCTACACCTTC. Encoded protein: CASSRSFTGGRIYGYTF. This rearrangement joins TRBV27 to TRBJ1-2, with 9 positions matching TRBD1. CDR3 size: 17 residues. Germline V gives CDR1 MNHEY, CDR2 SMNVEV (reference sequence). V was pared by 5 bases and J by 4 bases, with 14 bases of the junction left unmatched.

This clone has a single count. The V and J genes are TRBV11-3 and TRBJ2-7; TRBD1 agrees at 10 bases. The V segment lost 5 bases and the J segment 6 bases; nucleotides outside the gene matches: 13. The CDR3 sequence is 16 residues long. The germline CDR1 and CDR2 sequences are SGHNT and YENEEA. The CDR3 region has the DNA TGTGCCAGCAGCCTCCGGACAGGGGGGATTTATGGCGAGCAGTACTTC. Its translation is CASSLRTGGIYGEQYF.

The chain uses TRBV5-6 and TRBJ2-2; a possible D gene is TRBD1 (5 bases). Trimming stripped 3 bases from V and 6 bases from J, with 9 bases between. Germline-derived CDR1 and CDR2 are SGHDT and YYEEEE. The CDR3 length is 13 residues. In DNA, the CDR3 is TGTGCCAGCAGCTACCCCAGGGCCGGGGAGCTGTTTTTT. It specifies CASSYPRAGELFF.